This paragraph covers one TCR beta chain sequence. This sample is drawn from a study of regulatory T cells in long-lasting Graves disease. Study-level background: Disease was considered persistent Graves' disease after over 5 years of antithyroid drugs (with positive TSH receptor antibodies).

Time point of the sample: persistent/refractory GD, antithyroid drugs over 5 years with positive TRAb. The TCR library used RNA extracted from PBMCs. Patients met American Thyroid Association criteria for Graves' disease. Combining iRepertoire HTBI primers with Arm-PCR of CDR3 regions, the authors built TCR beta libraries. TCRdb independently ran MiXCR on the multiplex PCR reads; one entry per CDR3 protein. The sample lists under 500,000 distinct CDR3 sequences, less than 25% occurring once. From germline, CDR1 is SGHAT and CDR2 FQNNGV. V lost 1 base and J lost 4, with 7 bases in between. The CDR3 has 13 amino acids.

The sequences come from peripheral blood mononuclear cells (PBMCs), collected when the disease was refractory, from a patient treated with antithyroid drugs. The sequence was collected from a female donor with Graves disease. The chain is built from TRBV11-2 and TRBJ1-2; D is perhaps TRBD1 (5 bases). The CDR3 loop reads CASSLGDFYGYTF. The CDR3 DNA reads TGTGCCAGCAGCTTAGGGGACTTCTATGGCTACACCTTC.